A selection of T cell receptor beta chains follows, all from one sample in a study of immune heterogeneity within non-small cell lung tumors. One entry per CDR3 protein results from TCRdb running MiXCR on the multiplex PCR reads. The sample includes 13,000 to 15,000 distinct CDR3 sequences, 28% seen only once; the top ten take around 5.3%. The sample taken for sequencing was lung tumor tissue. All receptors come from a man aged 40-49 years with non-small cell lung cancer. The CDR3 runs from the conserved cysteine through the conserved F or W. The D gene is left open where the match is weak. Clone size is stated in some rows and not others, as once, few, many or a class when expanded.

cdr3_length clone_size d_call j_call v_call cdr3_nt cdr3_aa
15 medium-sized TRBD1 TRBJ2-7 TRBV6-1 TGTGCCAGCAGACGGTGGAGGGACAGGGTAACCGAGCAGTACTTC CASRRWRDRVTEQYF
17 medium-sized - TRBJ2-7 TRBV11-3 TGTGCCAGCAGCTTAGATATCCCGGGCCTGCGATGGCGCGAGCAGTACTTC CASSLDIPGLRWREQYF
15 - - TRBJ2-1 TRBV9 TGTGCCAGCAGCGTAAACCCCGGGAGAGGGAATGAGCAGTTCTTC CASSVNPGRGNEQFF
14 - - TRBJ1-1 TRBV9 TGTGCCAGCAGCACCAGTGGGGCGGGCGCTGAAGCTTTCTTT CASSTSGAGAEAFF
13 many - TRBJ1-2 TRBV28 TGTGCCACCTCCTGGGGTGGTGGCTATGGCTACACCTTC CATSWGGGYGYTF
16 - - TRBJ2-3 TRBV20-1 TGCAGTGCTAGAAACGTGGGCTGGAGGGAACCAGATACGCAGTATTTT CSARNVGWREPDTQYF
15 - - TRBJ1-2 TRBV9 TGTGCCAGCAGCGTAGAGGAGAACAGGGACTATGACTACACCTTC CASSVEENRDYDYTF
16 many - TRBJ2-2 TRBV2 TGTGCCAGCTGGGCTGAAGGGACGGGGAACACCGGGGAGCTGTTTTTT CASWAEGTGNTGELFF
12 medium-sized - TRBJ1-1 TRBV10-3 TGTGCCATCAGTAGATCTTACGCTGAAGCTTTCTTT CAISRSYAEAFF
11 many - TRBJ2-1 TRBV6-1 TGTGCCAGCAGTGACCGTAATGAGCAGTTCTTC CASSDRNEQFF
15 - TRBD1 TRBJ2-7 TRBV19 TGTGCCAGTAGAATCCGCGGACAGGGGAGCTACGAGCAGTACTTC CASRIRGQGSYEQYF
12 medium-sized - TRBJ1-2 TRBV3-1 TGTGCCAGCAGCCACACAAGGGGTGGCTACACCTTC CASSHTRGGYTF
12 - - TRBJ2-7 TRBV6-2/TRBV6-3 TGTGCCAGCAGTTACAGACCGGCCGAGCAGTACTTC CASSYRPAEQYF
13 medium-sized TRBD1 TRBJ1-1 TRBV28 TGTGCCAGCTCGACGACAGGGGGAACTGAAGCTTTCTTT CASSTTGGTEAFF
16 - - TRBJ1-1 TRBV20-1 TGCAGTGCTAGGGCTACGGTTGGGGGCGTTGGCACTGAAGCTTTCTTT CSARATVGGVGTEAFF